This T cell receptor (beta chain) comes out of a study of blood T cell repertoires in COVID-19. Study overall: Italy, Spain and the United States were the sources of the convalescent and acute COVID-19 samples. The cDNA or gDNA used as material had been derived from T cells, B-cell-depleted T cells, or PBMCs.

In the original workflow: Estimation of nucleated cell counts was performed using reference gene primer amplification. TCRdb's copy holds only in-frame clones and misses some; the assay was immunoSEQ multiplex PCR. V and J calls and clone size are given by that table; D and trimming were obtained from the DNA. This sample has 65,000 to 70,000 clones, with roughly four fifths found just once. This CDR3 is 14 amino acids long. Germline assignment: CDR1 MNHEY and CDR2 SVGAGI. V was cut by 4 bases and J by 1 base, with 10 bases left in between. The V and J genes are TRBV6-5 and TRBJ1-1; no reliable D call. The sequence derives from a woman aged 55-70 years with acute or convalescent COVID-19. Sequencing was carried out using peripheral blood. The CDR3 spells CASSFPSGNTEAFF. The CDR3 nucleotides read TGTGCCAGCAGTTTCCCCTCGGGGAACACTGAAGCTTTCTTT.